These 30 T cell receptor beta chains share one sample of origin, sequenced in a study of cytomegalovirus exposure and HLA in healthy donors. The primer mix had 60 Vbeta and 13 Jbeta primers. The assay was immunoSEQ multiplex PCR, and TCRdb's table has in-frame clones only and misses some. The table for this sample gives tens of thousands of clones. The sequenced sample was PBMCs. The receptors originated from a young man in good health and CMV-seropositive.

V is TRBV9 and J is TRBJ1-3, with D uncertain. Germline V gives CDR1 SGDLS, CDR2 YYNGEE. V was shortened by 4 bases and J by 4 bases, with 18 bases between the two germline ends. This CDR3 spans 16 amino acids. CDR3 in amino acids: CASSKPSSGTGNTIYF. CDR3 sequence (DNA): TGTGCCAGCAGCAAACCCTCGTCAGGTACGGGAAACACCATATATTTT.

The rearrangement uses TRBV5-1 and TRBJ1-1, with D possibly TRBD1 on 5 matching bases. The ends were cut back, 2 bases at V and 1 base at J, with 12 bases in the middle. Germline CDR1 SGHRS, CDR2 YFSETQ. This CDR3 has 15 residues. This CDR3 is CASSFGRAGNTEAFF. The CDR3 nucleotides are TGCGCCAGCAGCTTCGGCAGGGCTGGGAACACTGAAGCTTTCTTT.

The CDR3 coding sequence is TGTGCCAGCAGCTTATGGACAGCCTATTCCTACGAGCAGTACTTC. Amino acid sequence: CASSLWTAYSYEQYF. V usage is TRBV11-2 and J usage is TRBJ2-7, with a tentative D call TRBD1 (6 bases). The CDR3 extends over 15 amino acids. V was pared by 2 bases and J by 1 base, with 12 bases between. Germline CDR1 reads SGHAT; CDR2 reads FQNNGV.

V usage is TRBV15 and J usage is TRBJ2-1; unclear D gene. V was clipped by 1 base and J by 6 bases, with 10 bases between them. This CDR3 spans 14 amino acids. Germline V gene data show CDR1 as LNHNV and CDR2 as YYDKDF (reference sequence). CDR3 loop: CATSRGPPGNEQFF. CDR3 DNA: TGTGCCACCAGCAGAGGACCCCCAGGCAATGAGCAGTTCTTC.

This chain links TRBV10-1 with TRBJ2-7, with 10 bases aligning to TRBD2. CDR1 and CDR2 from the germline V gene are WNHNN and SYGVQD (reference sequence). The CDR3 has 14 residues. With 8 bases clipped from V and 6 bases from J, the junction kept 10 bases outside the gene matches. CDR3: CASGILAGVAEQYF. For the CDR3, the DNA is TGCGCCAGCGGGATCCTAGCGGGAGTTGCCGAGCAGTACTTC.

The chain employs TRBV15 and TRBJ1-5; perhaps TRBD1 as D (5 bases). There are 15 residues in the CDR3. Trimming removed 0 bases from V and 10 bases from J, with 16 bases in between. Germline lookup yields CDR1 LNHNV and CDR2 YYDKDF (reference sequence). CDR3 nucleotides: TGTGCCACCAGCAGAGAGGGGGGACGCGGGAGACCCCAGCATTTT. Translated: CATSREGGRGRPQHF.

The chain joins TRBV29-1 to TRBJ2-1; 16 bases are shared with TRBD2. Losses at the gene ends were 1 base for V and 9 bases for J; bases not matched to a gene: 15. Per the germline V gene, CDR1 is SQVTM and CDR2 is ANQGSEA. The CDR3 covers 19 residues. As DNA, the CDR3 is TGCAGCGTTGAAGGCGGGACTAGCGGGAGGGGGGCTAGGTTCGTTGAGCAGTTCTTC. Translated, it gives CSVEGGTSGRGARFVEQFF.

The chain recombines TRBV19 with TRBJ1-1; D gene ambiguous. This CDR3 is built from 13 residues. Germline V lookup: CDR1 LNHDA, CDR2 SQIVND (reference sequence). Trimming pared 4 bases from V and 5 bases from J, leaving 11 bases between. The CDR3 is CASSRGRGTEAFF. The CDR3 DNA reads TGTGCCAGTAGTAGAGGGCGAGGAACTGAAGCTTTCTTT.

The chain is built from TRBV19 and TRBJ2-2; 10 nucleotides agree with TRBD2. Per the germline V gene, CDR1 is LNHDA and CDR2 is SQIVND (reference sequence). V dropped 7 bases and J dropped 7; count of bases not matched to a gene: 21. The CDR3 spans 19 residues. The CDR3 is CASIRGVAGGVPSGGELFF. Written as DNA, the CDR3 is TGTGCCAGTATTCGGGGGGTAGCGGGAGGAGTTCCCAGTGGCGGGGAGCTGTTTTTT.

The CDR3: CASSFHSTNTEAFF. DNA for the CDR3: TGTGCCAGCAGCTTCCACTCTACCAACACTGAAGCTTTCTTT. The rearrangement joins TRBV9 to TRBJ1-1; D is unresolved. CDR1 is SGDLS, CDR2 YYNGEE, per germline. This CDR3 spans 14 amino acids. V shed 4 bases and J shed 2 bases, with 12 bases lying between them.

CDR3 DNA sequence: TGCGCCAGCAGCCAAGGAGCGGTGAGCGGGGAGCTGTTTTTT. This codes for CASSQGAVSGELFF. The chain uses TRBV4-1 and TRBJ2-2, with D perhaps matching TRBD2 (5 bases). V gave up 1 base and J gave up 7 bases, with 10 bases separating them. Germline lookup yields CDR1 MGHRA and CDR2 YSYEKL. The length of the CDR3 is 14 residues.

The CDR3 DNA sequence: TGTGCCAGCAGCTCGGACGGAGGATCGAGAGGAAGCACTGAAGCTTTCTTT. It specifies CASSSDGGSRGSTEAFF. The chain links TRBV5-4 to TRBJ1-1; D remains ambiguous. The germline CDR1 and CDR2 sequences are SGHNT and YYREEE (reference sequence). Trimming took off 3 bases at V and 4 bases at J, with 22 bases between the two ends. There are 17 residues in the CDR3.

This sequence joins TRBV30 and TRBJ1-1, with no clear D. The V and J ends lost 2 bases and 2 bases respectively, with 9 bases between them. Germline-derived CDR1 and CDR2 are GTSNPN and SVGIG (reference sequence). This CDR3 comprises 13 residues. The CDR3 coding sequence is TGTGCCTGGAGTCGGAGTACCAACACTGAAGCTTTCTTT. Translation: CAWSRSTNTEAFF.

The chain uses TRBV11-1 and TRBJ2-5; D possibly corresponds to TRBD2 (6 bases). The tail of the sequence fits TRBJ2-7 better, so the J call may be wrong. The CDR3 contains 15 residues. Per germline, CDR1 SGHAT and CDR2 FQDESV (reference sequence). CDR3 nucleotides: TGTGCCAGCAGCTTAGAGTCCGGGAGAGGCTACGAGCAGTACTTC. This gives the protein CASSLESGRGYEQYF.

The rearrangement links TRBV7-9 to TRBJ2-7; TRBD2 might be the D (8 bases). Trimming took 5 bases from V and 7 from J, leaving 21 bases between them. This CDR3 has 15 amino acids. Germline CDR1 SEHNR, CDR2 FQNEAQ (reference sequence). The CDR3 here is CASSEGAGGPLEQYF. The CDR3 DNA sequence: TGTGCCAGCAGCGAGGGGGCGGGAGGCCCTTTGGAGCAGTACTTC.

The rearrangement links TRBV9 to TRBJ2-5; D remains ambiguous. The end of the DNA aligns better with TRBJ2-7, so the J call may be wrong. Germline V gene lookup returns CDR1 SGDLS and CDR2 YYNGEE. This CDR3 is 14 amino acids long. CDR3 amino acids: CASSVGWSSYEQYF. Here the CDR3 DNA reads TGTGCCAGCAGCGTAGGGTGGAGCTCCTACGAGCAGTACTTC.

The chain combines TRBV6-5 with TRBJ2-7; D might be TRBD2 (6 bases). The V gene's germline CDR1 is MNHEY and CDR2 SVGAGI. This CDR3 spans 14 amino acids. Trimming took 2 bases from V and 2 from J, leaving 10 bases between them. CDR3 nucleotides: TGTGCCAGCAGTTACGTGAGCGGGCCCTACGAGCAGTACTTC. Its protein is CASSYVSGPYEQYF.

CDR3 bases: TGTGCCAGCAGCCAAGTGCGGCAGGGTGGAGGGGAGCTGTTTTTT. It codes for CASSQVRQGGGELFF. J is TRBJ2-2 and V is TRBV14, with D perhaps TRBD1 (5 bases). Trimming left V 1 base short and J 8 bases short, with 14 bases between. This CDR3 spans 15 amino acids. Looked up from germline, CDR1 is SGHDN and CDR2 is FVKESK.

The CDR3 loop reads CASRTASGANVLTF. The DNA of the CDR3 is TGTGCCAGCAGGACAGCCTCTGGGGCCAACGTCCTGACTTTC. The rearrangement joins TRBV2 to TRBJ2-6, with a tentative D call TRBD1 (5 bases). Trimming left V 6 bases short and J 0 bases short, with 6 bases between. Germline CDR1 SNHLY, CDR2 FYNNEI. CDR3 size: 14 residues. Supplemented by reference TRBV2 and TRBJ2-6, the full variable domain reads EPEVTQTPSHQVTQMGQEVILRCVPISNHLYFYWYRQILGQKVEFLVSFYNNEISEKSEIFDDQFSVERPDGSNFTLKIRSTKLEDSAMYFCASRTASGANVLTFGAGSRLTVL.

The chain is built from TRBV19 and TRBJ1-2; no firm D call. The germline V gene has CDR1 LNHDA and CDR2 SQIVND (reference sequence). This CDR3 is 14 amino acids long. V dropped 5 bases and J dropped 5 bases, with 15 bases sitting between them. Written as DNA, the CDR3 is TGTGCCAGTAGTCCTGAAGGAGGCGTTTATGGCTACACCTTC. Encoded protein: CASSPEGGVYGYTF.

Concerning this clone: Sequence at one end of the junction differs from germline and may be a read error. This specimen includes other DNA sequences encoding the same CDR3. The chain has TRBV7-9 and TRBJ2-3, with a tentative D call TRBD2 (6 bases). The CDR3 spans 14 residues. Germline-derived CDR1 and CDR2 are SEHNR and FQNEAQ (reference sequence). The CDR3 spells CASSPSASTDTQYF. The CDR3 DNA sequence: TGTGCCAGCAGTCCTAGCGCTAGCACAGATACGCAGTACTTT.

The chain carries TRBV9 and TRBJ1-4; a weak D match, TRBD1 (6 bases). V was cut by 1 base and J by 8 bases, with 12 bases left in between. Per germline, CDR1 SGDLS and CDR2 YYNGEE. There are 14 residues in the CDR3. CDR3 sequence reads: CASSVTGSSEKLFF. The CDR3 coding sequence is TGTGCCAGCAGCGTAACAGGGTCGAGCGAAAAACTGTTTTTT.

The genes are TRBV5-6 and TRBJ2-7; 11 bases match TRBD1. The V gene's germline CDR1 is SGHDT and CDR2 YYEEEE. This CDR3 has 15 amino acids. With 2 bases clipped from V and 5 bases from J, the junction kept 6 bases outside the gene matches. This CDR3 is CASSLRTGGRDEQYF. CDR3 nucleotides: TGTGCCAGCAGCTTAAGGACAGGGGGCAGGGACGAGCAGTACTTC.

The chain recombines TRBV30 with TRBJ2-6; D not resolved. CDR3 length: 14 residues. Trimming stripped 6 bases from V and 0 bases from J, with 9 bases between. Looked up from germline, CDR1 is GTSNPN and CDR2 is SVGIG (reference sequence). The CDR3 sequence is CACDRFSGANVLTF. The CDR3 DNA is TGTGCCTGTGATCGGTTCTCTGGGGCCAACGTCCTGACTTTC.

The genes are TRBV15 and TRBJ2-5, with TRBD1 matching over 9 bases. CDR3 length: 14 amino acids. Germline assignment: CDR1 LNHNV and CDR2 YYDKDF (reference sequence). With 5 bases clipped from V and 3 bases from J, the junction kept 4 bases outside the gene matches. CDR3 bases: TGTGCCACCAGCTCCCGGGACAGGGAAGAGACCCAGTACTTC. Protein sequence: CATSSRDREETQYF.

The chain joins TRBV2 to TRBJ2-6; TRBD1 agrees at 8 bases. The germline V gene encodes CDR1 SNHLY and CDR2 FYNNEI. J gave up 4 bases and V 6 bases, and 8 bases lay outside the gene matches. CDR3 size: 16 residues. DNA of the CDR3: TGTGCCAGCAGCGTACCCAGGGGGCCAGGGGCCAACGTCCTGACTTTC. This gives the protein CASSVPRGPGANVLTF.

The chain links TRBV18 to TRBJ2-3, with 9 bases identical to TRBD1. CDR1 and CDR2 (germline): KGHSH, LQKENI. J lost 7 bases, V lost 0 bases, and 8 bases had no gene match. The CDR3 runs 16 residues. CDR3: CASSPPQTGGANTQYF. CDR3 nucleotides: TGTGCCAGCTCACCACCCCAAACAGGGGGCGCGAATACGCAGTATTTT.

The V and J genes are TRBV7-8 and TRBJ1-5, with 8 nucleotides matching TRBD1. The trim removed 4 bases at V and 1 base at J, leaving 6 bases unmatched. The CDR3 totals 16 residues. The germline CDR1 and CDR2 sequences are SGHVS and FQNEAQ. The CDR3 DNA follows: TGTGCCAGCAGCTCCGGACAGGGTTTGAGCAATCAGCCCCAGCATTTT. Translating it yields CASSSGQGLSNQPQHF. The full variable domain, completed using reference TRBV7-8 and TRBJ1-5, is GAGVSQSPRYKVAKRGQDVALRCDPISGHVSLFWYQQALGQGPEFLTYFQNEAQLDKSGLPSDRFFAERPEGSVSTLKIQRTQQEDSAVYLCASSSGQGLSNQPQHFGDGTRLSIL.

A word on this clone: This CDR3 fails to terminate in the conserved phenylalanine or tryptophan, so it likely reflects a read error. The rearrangement joins TRBV5-1 to TRBJ2-2; D gene ambiguous. This CDR3 spans 14 amino acids. Looked up from germline, CDR1 is SGHRS and CDR2 is YFSETQ. V was pared by 0 bases and J by 3 bases, with 6 bases between. The CDR3 nucleotides read TGCGCCAGCAGCTTGGGACCTGACACCGGGGAGCTGTTTCTT. It codes for CASSLGPDTGELFL.

The V gene is TRBV15, the J gene TRBJ1-2; maybe TRBD1 (5 bases). The CDR3 has 15 residues. V was pared by 0 bases and J by 4 bases, with 12 bases between. CDR1 is LNHNV, CDR2 YYDKDF, per germline (reference sequence). Written as DNA, the CDR3 is TGTGCCACCAGCAGAGATCGGGACTCAGTCTATGGCTACACCTTC. This codes for CATSRDRDSVYGYTF.